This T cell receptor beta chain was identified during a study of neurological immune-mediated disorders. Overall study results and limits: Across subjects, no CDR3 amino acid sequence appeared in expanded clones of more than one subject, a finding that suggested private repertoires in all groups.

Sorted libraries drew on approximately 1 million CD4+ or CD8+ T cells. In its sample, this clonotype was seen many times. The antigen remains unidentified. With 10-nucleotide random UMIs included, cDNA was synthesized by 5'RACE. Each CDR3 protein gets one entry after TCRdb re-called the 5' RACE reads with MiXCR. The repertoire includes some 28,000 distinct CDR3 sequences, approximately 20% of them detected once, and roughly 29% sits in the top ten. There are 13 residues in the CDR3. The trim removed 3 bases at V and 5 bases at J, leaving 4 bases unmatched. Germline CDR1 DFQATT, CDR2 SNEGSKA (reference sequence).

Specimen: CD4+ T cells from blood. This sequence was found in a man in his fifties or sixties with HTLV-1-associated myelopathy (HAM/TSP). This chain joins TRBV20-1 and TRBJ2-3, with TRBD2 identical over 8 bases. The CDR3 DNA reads TGCAGTGCTAGTGACGGGGGGGAAGATACGCAGTATTTT. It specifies CSASDGGEDTQYF.